The 27 T cell receptor beta chains below all came from one sample that was sequenced in a study of graft-versus-host responses after intestinal transplantation (dated by TCRdb to about 2021). The label giving this sample's time point can be read as: cells obtained before transplantation from donor or recipient. Their cognate antigens are unknown. Library method: the immunoSEQ multiplex PCR assay. In TCRdb, the immuneACCESS table is reduced to in-frame sequences with V and J assigned. These tables do not hold every clone; where another copy was compared, an unresolved V gene accounts for under half, and the others remain unexplained. Across this sample there are around 31,000 clones, with roughly 80% seen only once. The top ten constitute approximately 20% of the sample. Specimen: unstimulated CD8+ T cells sorted from spleen or lymph node cells, collected before intestinal transplant. The receptors come from a human donor who received an intestinal transplant.

V gene TRBV7-9 combines with J gene TRBJ1-1; D is ambiguous. The CDR3 is 13 amino acids. The germline V gene has CDR1 SEHNR and CDR2 FQNEAQ (reference sequence). Trimming removed 6 bases at V and 4 bases at J, with 12 bases between. The CDR3 bases are TGTGCCAGCAGGTACACCCTAGGCACTGAAGCTTTCTTT. It yields the protein CASRYTLGTEAFF.

This chain uses TRBV13 with TRBJ2-1; the D gene is possibly TRBD2 (6 bases). V was pared by 3 bases and J by 4 bases, with 13 bases between. CDR3 size: 15 residues. CDR1 PRHDT and CDR2 FYEKMQ come from the germline V gene (reference sequence). Here the CDR3 reads CASSFGPSAYNEQFF. CDR3 DNA sequence: TGTGCCAGCAGCTTTGGGCCTAGCGCTTACAATGAGCAGTTCTTC.

The chain uses TRBV23-1 and TRBJ2-4; possibly TRBD1 for D (7 bases). TRBV23-1 is designated an ORF whose function remains uncertain. The CDR3 extends over 17 amino acids. V shed 0 bases and J shed 0 bases, with 12 bases lying between them. CDR3 nucleotides: TGCGCCAGCAGTCAATCGGAGGGACAGTTAGCCAAAAACATTCAGTACTTC. It translates to CASSQSEGQLAKNIQYF.

The V and J genes are TRBV21-1 and TRBJ2-7; the table gives TRBD2 as D, unverified against the DNA. TRBV21-1 is a pseudogene segment. There are 13 residues in the CDR3. For the CDR3, the DNA is TGTGCCAGCAGCAAAGTTACGGTCTACGAGCAGTACTTC. Encoded protein: CASSKVTVYEQYF.

V is TRBV5-6 and J is TRBJ2-7, with a possible D match to TRBD2 (5 bases). This CDR3 has 13 residues. Looked up from germline, CDR1 is SGHDT and CDR2 is YYEEEE. Trimming removed 4 bases from V and 6 bases from J, with 14 bases in between. The CDR3 DNA reads as TGTGCCAGCAGCCGGGAAGAACTACGCGAGCAGTACTTC. Its translation is CASSREELREQYF.

The table lists this clone with a few counts. CDR3 DNA sequence: TGTGCCAGCAGCCCCCTGGGAGGGTCGGCTGAAGCTTTCTTT. Its translation is CASSPLGGSAEAFF. The chain joins TRBV27 to TRBJ1-1; D call uncertain. The CDR3 is 14 residues long. Trimming cost V 6 bases and J 6 bases, with 17 bases left between them. The germline gives CDR1 MNHEY, CDR2 SMNVEV (reference sequence).

V is TRBV4-1 and J is TRBJ2-1; the match to TRBD2 covers 10 bases. The CDR3 has 16 residues. V lost 5 bases and J lost 4; bases outside the gene matches: 8. Germline CDR1 MGHRA, CDR2 YSYEKL. The CDR3 bases are TGCGCCAGCAGCTTCCGGACTAGCGGAGAATACAATGAGCAGTTCTTC. The encoded protein is CASSFRTSGEYNEQFF.

The CDR3 coding sequence is TGTGCCAGCAGCTTAGCTACACTAGTTCCAGATACGCAGTATTTT. Its translation: CASSLATLVPDTQYF. The chain has TRBV7-6 and TRBJ2-3; possibly TRBD2 for D (5 bases). V was trimmed by 0 bases and J by 4 bases, leaving 11 bases between them. The CDR3 is 15 amino acids. Germline V gene sequence: CDR1 SGHVS, CDR2 FNYEAQ.

This clone was seen more than once but under ten times. The chain employs TRBV7-3 and TRBJ2-1; 11 bases align to TRBD2. This CDR3 comprises 15 residues. Unmatched junction bases numbered 5, after V lost 3 bases and J lost 7 bases. Germline V gene sequence: CDR1 SGHTA, CDR2 FQGTGA. The CDR3 loop reads CASSLLAGGLNEQFF. CDR3 in DNA: TGTGCCAGCAGCTTGTTAGCGGGAGGGCTAAATGAGCAGTTCTTC.

This clone has just one count. The J gene is TRBJ2-3, the V gene TRBV2; D is possibly TRBD2 (5 bases). Trimming shortened V by 6 bases and J by 0 bases, and 19 bases separated the two germline ends. Germline V CDR1 and CDR2: SNHLY, FYNNEI. This CDR3 comprises 17 residues. CDR3 DNA sequence: TGTGCCAGCAGGGATCGACCTCTAGCCTCTAGCACAGATACGCAGTATTTT. The encoded protein is CASRDRPLASSTDTQYF.

This clone was picked up a small number of times. This rearrangement joins TRBV5-1 to TRBJ2-7; 12 positions match TRBD2. The ends lost 4 bases at V and 2 bases at J; junction bases unmatched: 7. CDR1 and CDR2 from the germline V gene are SGHRS and YFSETQ. The CDR3 is made up of 16 amino acids. The CDR3 sequence is CASSTGLAGPPYEQYF. The CDR3 coding sequence is TGCGCCAGCAGCACCGGACTAGCGGGACCGCCCTACGAGCAGTACTTC.

The V call is TRBV19, the J call TRBJ1-1; 8 bases match TRBD1. Germline CDR1 LNHDA, CDR2 SQIVND (reference sequence). The CDR3 sequence is 17 residues long. V dropped 1 base and J dropped 3; count of bases not matched to a gene: 10. The CDR3 bases are TGTGCCAGTAGTATAGCCAGGACAGGGCGGGCGTACACTGAAGCTTTCTTT. Its protein product is CASSIARTGRAYTEAFF.

V and J are TRBV10-3 and TRBJ2-1; perhaps TRBD2 as D (5 bases). The germline V gene encodes CDR1 ENHRY and CDR2 SYGVKD. V lost 2 bases and J lost 0, with 8 bases in between. The CDR3 runs 15 residues. The CDR3 protein is CAISEPADSYNEQFF. CDR3 DNA: TGTGCCATCAGTGAGCCAGCGGACTCCTACAATGAGCAGTTCTTC.

This clone was seen a single time. The chain links TRBV14 to TRBJ2-5; 7 nucleotides line up with TRBD1. Germline assignment: CDR1 SGHDN and CDR2 FVKESK. This CDR3 spans 14 amino acids. V trimming: 3 bases; J trimming: 5 bases; junction bases outside the gene matches: 6. The CDR3 DNA follows: TGTGCCAGCAGCCAGCTCGGGACAGAGGAGACCCAGTACTTC. This sequence encodes CASSQLGTEETQYF.

The chain carries TRBV28 and TRBJ2-7; a possible D gene is TRBD2 (5 bases). Germline V lookup: CDR1 MDHEN, CDR2 SYDVKM. This CDR3 region has 12 residues. Trimming shortened V by 9 bases and J by 7 bases, and 16 bases separated the two germline ends. The CDR3: CASRFGSGEQYF. In DNA, the CDR3 is TGTGCCAGTCGTTTCGGATCGGGGGAGCAGTACTTC.

This clone was found a few times. The chain joins TRBV4-1 to TRBJ1-2; weak D call: TRBD1 (6 bases). Trimming left V 1 base short and J 2 bases short, with 8 bases between. CDR1 is MGHRA, CDR2 YSYEKL, per germline. This CDR3 contains 14 residues. The CDR3 sequence is CASSQAGANYGYTF. CDR3 in DNA: TGCGCCAGCAGCCAAGCAGGGGCGAACTATGGCTACACCTTC.

This chain links TRBV27 with TRBJ2-7; the match to TRBD2 covers 13 bases. This CDR3 region has 15 residues. Germline CDR1 and CDR2: MNHEY and SMNVEV (reference sequence). With 0 bases clipped from V and 5 bases from J, the junction kept 1 base outside the gene matches. The CDR3: CASSLSTSGGNEQYF. Written as DNA, the CDR3 is TGTGCCAGCAGTTTATCGACTAGCGGGGGGAACGAGCAGTACTTC.

In this sample, this clone turned up once. The chain has TRBV9 and TRBJ1-1; the match to TRBD1 covers 7 bases. Looked up from germline, CDR1 is SGDLS and CDR2 is YYNGEE. Trimming took 2 bases from V and 1 from J; bases not matched to a gene: 17. CDR3 size: 19 residues. CDR3 bases: TGTGCCAGCAGCGTCATCCGGGACAGTATTAGTGCGAGGAACACTGAAGCTTTCTTT. Its translation is CASSVIRDSISARNTEAFF.

The J gene is TRBJ2-5, the V gene TRBV5-5; 9 bases are a match to TRBD2. Losses at the gene ends were 0 bases for V and 4 bases for J; bases not matched to a gene: 13. CDR1 SGHKS and CDR2 YYEKEE come from the germline V gene (reference sequence). CDR3 length: 18 residues. CDR3 sequence reads: CASSLAILRGGPGETQYF. CDR3 sequence (DNA): TGTGCCAGCAGCTTGGCGATATTGCGGGGGGGACCTGGAGAGACCCAGTACTTC.

The chain links TRBV27 to TRBJ1-1; D gene ambiguous. The CDR3 is made up of 11 amino acids. CDR1 and CDR2 from the germline V gene are MNHEY and SMNVEV (reference sequence). Trimming shortened V by 3 bases and J by 4 bases, and 3 bases separated the two germline ends. CDR3 protein: CASSFGTEAFF. The CDR3 DNA reads as TGTGCCAGCAGTTTCGGCACTGAAGCTTTCTTT.

The V call is TRBV19, the J call TRBJ1-4; no clear D gene. Trimming stripped 8 bases from V and 6 bases from J, with 10 bases between. The germline CDR1 and CDR2 sequences are LNHDA and SQIVND (reference sequence). CDR3 length equals 12 residues. CDR3 residues: CASRRPDEKLFF. In DNA, the CDR3 is TGTGCCAGTCGGAGGCCAGATGAAAAACTGTTTTTT.

Only a few counts were recorded for this clone. The chain is built from TRBV7-8 and TRBJ2-7; the D is unclear. V was clipped by 5 bases and J by 4 bases, with 12 bases between them. Germline V gene lookup returns CDR1 SGHVS and CDR2 FQNEAQ. The length of the CDR3 is 13 residues. The CDR3 reads CASSTQAAYEQYF. The CDR3 DNA reads TGTGCCAGCAGCACGCAGGCCGCGTACGAGCAGTACTTC.

The chain joins TRBV2 to TRBJ1-2, with D possibly TRBD1 on 6 matching bases. This CDR3 has 13 residues. V gave up 6 bases and J gave up 0 bases, with 8 bases separating them. Germline CDR1 is SNHLY and CDR2 is FYNNEI. Here the CDR3 DNA reads TGTGCCAGCAGCAGGACAGCTAACTATGGCTACACCTTC. Protein sequence: CASSRTANYGYTF. The entire variable domain, with the rest obtained from reference TRBV2 and TRBJ1-2, is as follows: EPEVTQTPSHQVTQMGQEVILRCVPISNHLYFYWYRQILGQKVEFLVSFYNNEISEKSEIFDDQFSVERPDGSNFTLKIRSTKLEDSAMYFCASSRTANYGYTFGSGTRLTVV.

The chain combines TRBV6-1 with TRBJ2-1, with D tentatively TRBD2 (6 bases). The CDR3 totals 14 residues. The germline gives CDR1 MNHNS, CDR2 SASEGT. Trimming removed 3 bases from V and 6 bases from J, with 12 bases in between. CDR3 DNA: TGTGCCAGCAGTGAGCGGGGACTGGCCAATGAGCAGTTCTTC. Translating gives CASSERGLANEQFF.

The chain has TRBV7-3 and TRBJ2-1, with TRBD2 matching 8 bases. Trimming removed 4 bases from V and 2 bases from J; junction bases left unmatched: 4. CDR1 and CDR2 from the germline V gene are SGHTA and FQGTGA. This CDR3 spans 15 amino acids. Here the CDR3 reads CASSSGLGAYNEQFF. CDR3 bases: TGTGCCAGCAGCTCGGGACTAGGGGCCTACAATGAGCAGTTCTTC.

The chain uses TRBV2 and TRBJ1-3, with D maybe TRBD1 (6 bases). This CDR3 contains 14 residues. Trimming cost V 3 bases and J 4 bases, with 10 bases left between them. The germline CDR1 and CDR2 sequences are SNHLY and FYNNEI. This CDR3 is CASSDATGGNTIYF. The CDR3 DNA follows: TGTGCCAGCAGTGACGCTACAGGGGGAAACACCATATATTTT.

This chain joins TRBV7-9 and TRBJ2-5, with D tentatively TRBD2 (5 bases). There are 15 residues in the CDR3. The V and J ends lost 5 bases and 2 bases respectively, with 15 bases between them. Germline V gives CDR1 SEHNR, CDR2 FQNEAQ (reference sequence). CDR3 coding DNA: TGTGCCAGCAGCAAAGCGGTACAGTTACAAGAGACCCAGTACTTC. Amino acid sequence: CASSKAVQLQETQYF.